This T cell receptor beta chain was documented in a study of T cells in Graves' hyperthyroidism and ophthalmopathy. Study findings and constraints: Ophthalmopathy, as predicted by the model, came a median about seven months after the prediction. The blood repertoire included most of the expanded thyroid clonotypes above 0.001.

In its sample, this clonotype was seen a few times. The antigen is undetermined. One end of the junction does not line up with germline, which may come from a read error. Regions amplified from RNA transcripts were the TCR beta CDR3 regions. The HTBI set primed first-round TCR CDR3 RT-PCR. MiXCR was run by TCRdb on the multiplex PCR reads, yielding one entry per CDR3 protein. The data show fewer than 750,000 distinct CDR3 sequences, about 15% seen once. The CDR3 covers 14 residues. Germline V lookup: CDR1 MDHEN, CDR2 SYDVKM. V and J are TRBV28 and TRBJ2-4; 7 bases agree with TRBD1. This clonotype was sampled from a woman between 50 and 59 years old with Graves' ophthalmopathy. Sequences were obtained from blood. This CDR3 reads CASLRTGTKNIQYF. The CDR3 DNA is TGCGCCAGCCTTCGGACAGGCACAAAAAACATTCAGTACTTC. The full variable domain, completed using reference TRBV28 and TRBJ2-4, is DVKVTQSSRYLVKRTGEKVFLECVQDMDHENMFWYRQDPGLGLRLIYFSYDVKMKEKGDIPEGYSVSREKKERFSLILESASTNQTSMYLCASLRTGTKNIQYFGAGTRLSVL.